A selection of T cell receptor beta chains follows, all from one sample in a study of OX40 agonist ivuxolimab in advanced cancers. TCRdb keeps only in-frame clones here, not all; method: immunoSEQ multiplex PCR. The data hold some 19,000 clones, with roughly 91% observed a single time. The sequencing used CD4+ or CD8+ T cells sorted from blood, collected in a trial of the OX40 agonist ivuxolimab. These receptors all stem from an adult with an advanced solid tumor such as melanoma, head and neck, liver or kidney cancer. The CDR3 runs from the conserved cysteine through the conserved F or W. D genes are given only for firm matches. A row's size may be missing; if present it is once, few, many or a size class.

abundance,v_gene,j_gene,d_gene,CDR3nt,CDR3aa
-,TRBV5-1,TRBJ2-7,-,TGCGCCAGCAGCTTGGTCGAAGATTACGAGCAGTACTTC,CASSLVEDYEQYF
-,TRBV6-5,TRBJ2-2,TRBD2,TGTGCCAGCAGTCCACCGGGACTAGTTACCGGGGAGCTGTTTTTT,CASSPPGLVTGELFF
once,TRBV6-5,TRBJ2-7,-,TGTGCCAGCACCCAGAACGACGAGCAGTACTTC,CASTQNDEQYF
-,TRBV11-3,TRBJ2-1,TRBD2,TGTGCCAGCAGCTTAGATTCGGGACTAGCGGGGGGACTTAATGAGCAGTTCTTC,CASSLDSGLAGGLNEQFF
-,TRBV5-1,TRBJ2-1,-,TGCGCCAGCGGCGAGTCCTACAATGAGCAGTTCTTC,CASGESYNEQFF
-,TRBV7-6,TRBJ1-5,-,TGTGCCAGCAGCGTGAGTGGGGGGGGTCAGCCCCAGCATTTT,CASSVSGGGQPQHF
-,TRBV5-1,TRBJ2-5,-,TGCGCCAGCAGCCCCGGTGGGGCTGGGGAGACCCAGTACTTC,CASSPGGAGETQYF
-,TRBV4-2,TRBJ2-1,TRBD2,TGTGCCAGCAGCCCGACTACGGTTTATCGCGGGACTAGCGGGAAACACTCCTACAATGAGCAGTTCTTC,CASSPTTVYRGTSGKHSYNEQFF
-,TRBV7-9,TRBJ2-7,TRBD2,TGTGCCAGCAGCCCAACTAGCGGGAGGGGTGAGCAGTACTTC,CASSPTSGRGEQYF
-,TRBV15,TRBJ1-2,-,TGTGCCACCAGCCCCAGGGTTACAGGCTATGGCTACACCTTC,CATSPRVTGYGYTF
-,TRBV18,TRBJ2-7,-,TGTGCCAGCTCACCAGGAGAGATCCTTCTTTACGAGCAGTACTTC,CASSPGEILLYEQYF
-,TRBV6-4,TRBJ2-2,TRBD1,TGTGCCAGCAGCGAGGGACAGGGTAAAGTGGCCGGGGAGCTGTTTTTT,CASSEGQGKVAGELFF
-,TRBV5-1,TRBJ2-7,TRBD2,TGCGCCAGCAGCTTGGACTCACTAGCGGGAAACTACGAGCAGTACTTC,CASSLDSLAGNYEQYF
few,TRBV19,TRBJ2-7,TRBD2,TGTGCCAGTAGTAAGGGACTAGCGATGGCCTACGAGCAGTACTTC,CASSKGLAMAYEQYF
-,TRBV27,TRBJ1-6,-,TGTGCCAGCAGCACTAGACCGATTAATTCACCCCTCCACTTT,CASSTRPINSPLHF
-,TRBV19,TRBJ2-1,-,TGTGCCAGTACTCTCGGCGTAAATGAGCAGTTCTTC,CASTLGVNEQFF
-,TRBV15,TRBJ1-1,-,TGTGCCACCAGCGACAGGCTGTGGGCTTTCTTT,CATSDRLWAFF
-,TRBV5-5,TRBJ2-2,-,TGTGCCAGCAGCTTCGAAGCCCCTACCGGGGAGCTGTTTTTT,CASSFEAPTGELFF
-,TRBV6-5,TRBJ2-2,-,TGTGCCAGCGGGACCACTTATTCACCCGGGGAGCTGTTTTTT,CASGTTYSPGELFF
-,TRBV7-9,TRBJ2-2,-,TGTGCCAGCAGCCTGACAGCGAACACCGGGGAGCTGTTTTTT,CASSLTANTGELFF
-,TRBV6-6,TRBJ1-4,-,TGTGCCAGCAGGTCCGGGTTAGCTAAGGAAAAACTGTTTTTT,CASRSGLAKEKLFF
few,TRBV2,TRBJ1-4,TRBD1,TGTGCCAGCAGTGAGGGGCAGGACAGGGGTAATGAAAAACTGTTTTTT,CASSEGQDRGNEKLFF
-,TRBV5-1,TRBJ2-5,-,TGCGCCAGCAGCTTGGCCAGGGCGGAGGGAGAGACCCAGTACTTC,CASSLARAEGETQYF
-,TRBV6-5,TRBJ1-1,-,TGTGCCAGCAGTTCTGACACTGAAGCTTTCTTT,CASSSDTEAFF
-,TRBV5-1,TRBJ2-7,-,TGCGCCAGCAAGCGGACGGATTCCTACGAGCAGTACTTC,CASKRTDSYEQYF
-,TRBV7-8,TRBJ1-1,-,TGTGCCAGCAGCTATAGAGGGGGTGTGAACACTGAAGCTTTCTTT,CASSYRGGVNTEAFF
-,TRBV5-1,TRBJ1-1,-,TGCGCCAGCAGCTTGTTGGCCGGTGGCAGGGCCGTTGAAGCTTTCTTT,CASSLLAGGRAVEAFF
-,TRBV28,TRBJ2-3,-,TGTGCCAGCAGTTTTGGGTCCGTTCTTACAGATACGCAGTATTTT,CASSFGSVLTDTQYF
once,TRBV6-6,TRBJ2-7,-,TGTGCCAGCAGTTACTCGAACCTATACGAGCAGTACTTC,CASSYSNLYEQYF
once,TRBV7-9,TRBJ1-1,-,TGTGCCAGCAGCCTCTTGATGACTGAAGCTTTCTTT,CASSLLMTEAFF
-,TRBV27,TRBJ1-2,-,TGTGCCACCCTGGGTTGGGCGGGACGGAACTATGGCTACACCTTC,CATLGWAGRNYGYTF
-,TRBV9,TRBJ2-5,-,TGTGCCAGCAGCGCACCACCTGGGGAGACCCAGTACTTC,CASSAPPGETQYF
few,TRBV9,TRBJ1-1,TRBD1,TGTGCCAGCAGCGTCCCCCAGGGGGCGAACACTGAAGCTTTCTTT,CASSVPQGANTEAFF